This T cell receptor beta chain appears in the sequencing data of a study of memory CD4+ T cells and cytomegalovirus serostatus. Whole-study context: Of the healthy Belgian adults, several were CMV seropositive and 20 to 30 seronegative.

Trimming cost V 5 bases and J 1 base, with 14 bases left between them. This CDR3 comprises 16 residues. Germline V gene sequence: CDR1 SEHNR, CDR2 FQNEAQ (reference sequence). The method was immunoSEQ multiplex PCR; TCRdb's version includes in-frame clones alone and lacks a portion of them. The sample lists 50,000 to 65,000 clones, roughly three quarters seen once, with roughly 1% in the top ten. Single viable CD3+CD4+CD8-CD45RO+ cells were sorted as the memory CD4+ T cells. This sequence was found in an adult in good health and CMV-seronegative. The chain joins TRBV7-9 to TRBJ2-2; either TRBD1 or TRBD2 may fit D (5 bases each). Sequencing was done on a sample of memory CD4+ T cells from blood. CDR3 region: CASSQGRIKNTGELFF. The CDR3 bases are TGTGCCAGCAGCCAGGGACGGATCAAGAACACCGGGGAGCTGTTTTTT.